The clone carrying this T cell receptor beta chain was seen a handful of times. What it recognizes is unknown. V lost 2 bases and J lost 1, with 5 bases in between. The CDR3 sequence is 13 residues long. The germline V gene has CDR1 MDHEN and CDR2 SYDVKM. This sample is part of a study of early T cells in non-severe SARS-CoV-2 infection. Looking at the study overall: Unsorted whole-blood RNA was sequenced in bulk, leaving chains unpaired.

Unique molecular identifiers were added to individual cDNA molecules. In TCRdb, the 5' RACE reads were re-called with MiXCR into one record per CDR3 protein. The repertoire has over 30,000 distinct CDR3 sequences, 6% to 7% of them found once; the top ten carry approximately 7.2%. Study observations and caveats: Matches to VDJdb favored anti-spike CD8 responses and missed private and CD4 specificities.

Input material: whole blood. The clonotype originates from an adult who was a healthcare worker with PCR-confirmed SARS-CoV-2 infection or an uninfected control (not recorded which). The rearrangement links TRBV28 to TRBJ1-2, with unresolved D. CDR3 coding DNA: TGTGCCAGCAGTTTAGACCTTAACTATGGCTACACCTTC. Protein sequence: CASSLDLNYGYTF.